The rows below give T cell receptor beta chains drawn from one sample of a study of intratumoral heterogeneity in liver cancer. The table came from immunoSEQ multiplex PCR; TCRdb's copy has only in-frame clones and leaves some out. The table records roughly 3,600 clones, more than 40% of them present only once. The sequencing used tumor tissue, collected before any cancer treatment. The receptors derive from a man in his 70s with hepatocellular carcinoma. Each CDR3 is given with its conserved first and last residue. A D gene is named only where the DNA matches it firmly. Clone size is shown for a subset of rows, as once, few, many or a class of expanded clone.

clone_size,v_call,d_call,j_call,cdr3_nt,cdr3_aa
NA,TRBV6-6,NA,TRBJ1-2,TGTGCCATCTACCTGGGGGTAGGCTACACCTTC,CAIYLGVGYTF
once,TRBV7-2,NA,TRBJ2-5,TGTGCCAGCAGCTTAGCGAATACAGATAGAGGGACCCAGTACTTC,CASSLANTDRGTQYF
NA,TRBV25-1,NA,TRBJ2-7,TGTGCCAGCAGTGAATTTCGACGTAGCCCCTCCTACGAGCAGTACTTC,CASSEFRRSPSYEQYF
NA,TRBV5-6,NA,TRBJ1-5,TGTGCCAGCAGCTCCGACGGTGACCCCAATCAGCCCCAGCATTTT,CASSSDGDPNQPQHF
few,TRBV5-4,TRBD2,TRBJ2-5,TGTGCCAGCAGCGGAGGGACTAGCGGGGGCCGCCAAGAGACCCAGTACTTC,CASSGGTSGGRQETQYF
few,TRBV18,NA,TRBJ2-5,TGTGCCAGCTCACCATACCAAGAGACCCAGTACTTC,CASSPYQETQYF
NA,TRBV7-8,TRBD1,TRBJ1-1,TGTGCCAGCAGCACTCAGACAGGGGACGCTGAAGCTTTCTTT,CASSTQTGDAEAFF
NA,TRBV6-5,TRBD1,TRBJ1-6,TGTGCCAGCAGTCAGGGGGACTCACCCCTCCACTTT,CASSQGDSPLHF
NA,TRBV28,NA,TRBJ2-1,TGTGCCAGCAGCCTCGACAGCTACAATGAGCAGTTCTTC,CASSLDSYNEQFF
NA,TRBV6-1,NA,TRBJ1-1,TGTGCCAGCAGGCACGACAGAGGAACTGAAGCTTTCTTT,CASRHDRGTEAFF
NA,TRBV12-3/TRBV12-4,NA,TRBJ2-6,TGTGCCAGCAGTTTGAATGGGGCCAACGTCCTGACTTTC,CASSLNGANVLTF
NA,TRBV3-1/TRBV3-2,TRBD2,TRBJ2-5,TGTGCCAGCAGCCCATTAGCGGGGGGGCGGGAGACCCAGTACTTC,CASSPLAGGRETQYF
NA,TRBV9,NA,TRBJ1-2,TGTGCCAGCAGCGTCGGGGGAGTTAACTATGGCTACACCTTC,CASSVGGVNYGYTF
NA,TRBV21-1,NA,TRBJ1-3,TGTGCCAGCAGCAAATTGGTCACCGGCTCTGGAAACACCATATATTTT,CASSKLVTGSGNTIYF
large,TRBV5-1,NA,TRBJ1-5,TGCGCCAGCAGATTGGACAGTTACAATCAGCCCCAGCATTTT,CASRLDSYNQPQHF
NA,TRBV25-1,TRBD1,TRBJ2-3,TGTGCCAGCAGTGCAGACAGGGGGCAGACAGATACGCAGTATTTT,CASSADRGQTDTQYF
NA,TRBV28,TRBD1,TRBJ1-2,TGTGCCAGCAGTTTGCCCGGGACAGGGGGCCCACTATCCTATGGCTACACCTTC,CASSLPGTGGPLSYGYTF